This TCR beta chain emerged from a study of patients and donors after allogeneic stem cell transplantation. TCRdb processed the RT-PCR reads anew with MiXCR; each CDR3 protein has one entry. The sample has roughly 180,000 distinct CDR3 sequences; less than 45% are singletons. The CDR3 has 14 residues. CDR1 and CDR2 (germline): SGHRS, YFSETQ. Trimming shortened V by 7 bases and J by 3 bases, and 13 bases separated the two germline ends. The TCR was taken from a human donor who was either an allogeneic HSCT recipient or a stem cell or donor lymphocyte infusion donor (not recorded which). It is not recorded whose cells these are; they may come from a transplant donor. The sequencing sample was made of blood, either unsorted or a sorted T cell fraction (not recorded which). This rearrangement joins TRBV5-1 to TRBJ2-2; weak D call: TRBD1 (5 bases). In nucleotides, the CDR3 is TGCGCCAGCTCTAATTCCAGGGACACCGGGGAGCTGTTTTTT. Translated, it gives CASSNSRDTGELFF. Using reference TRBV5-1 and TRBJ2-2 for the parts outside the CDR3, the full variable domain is KAGVTQTPRYLIKTRGQQVTLSCSPISGHRSVSWYQQTPGQGLQFLFEYFSETQRNKGNFPGRFSGRQFSNSRSEMNVSTLELGDSALYLCASSNSRDTGELFFGEGSRLTVL.